The clone carrying this T cell receptor (beta chain) was counted at least ten times. As handled by the study authors: Between-group CDR3 differences, defined by clinicopathological status, yielded a distant-metastasis classifier for papillary thyroid cancer. TCRdb recomputed clones from the PCR reads via MiXCR. These V and J calls rely on TCRdb rather than the paper's analysis. The sample yields about 49,000 clones, 20% to 25% seen once. J lost 4 bases, V lost 4 bases, and 10 bases had no gene match. The germline CDR1 and CDR2 sequences are SGHRS and YFSETQ. This CDR3 has 15 amino acids. Nobody among the patients had been given any treatment before thyroid surgery. This sample was included in a study of metastatic and nonmetastatic thyroid tumors. Study overall: Repertoire data that came from the blood and tumor or nodule tissue of malignant and benign thyroid patients were compared.

Sequenced input: blood. The TCR originated in a female donor with papillary thyroid cancer or a benign thyroid nodule (not recorded which). Some clones in this sample may be carry-over from other donors' samples. The genes are TRBV5-1 and TRBJ2-7; 8 bases line up with TRBD2. CDR3 sequence: CASSEAPGGHYEQYF. The CDR3 DNA reads TGCGCCAGCAGCGAAGCCCCGGGAGGGCATTACGAGCAGTACTTC.